This TCR beta chain was recovered during a study of early T cells in non-severe SARS-CoV-2 infection. Findings of the study overall: Matching results from VDJdb favored anti-spike CD8 responses, leaving private and CD4 specificities undetected.

This clonotype has more than one count but fewer than ten. Its antigen remains unknown. Germline V lookup: CDR1 SEHNR, CDR2 FQNEAQ (reference sequence). V was pared by 2 bases and J by 0 bases, with 6 bases of the junction left unmatched. The CDR3 has 17 residues. Unique molecular identifier tags were affixed to discrete cDNA molecules. TCRdb processed the 5' RACE reads anew with MiXCR; each CDR3 protein has one entry. The data show tens of thousands of distinct CDR3 sequences, with about 6.1% seen just once and about 5.8% held by the top ten. The origin of this receptor is an adult who was a healthcare worker with PCR-confirmed SARS-CoV-2 infection or an uninfected control (not recorded which). This material consisted of whole blood, taken at baseline. The chain carries TRBV7-9 and TRBJ2-1; 8 bases align to TRBD2. The CDR3 spells CASSLPRGGPSYNEQFF. CDR3 sequence (DNA): TGTGCCAGCAGCTTACCTCGCGGGGGGCCCTCCTACAATGAGCAGTTCTTC.